This T cell receptor (beta chain) was identified during a study of post-analysis software for immune sequencing data. About this clonotype itself: Its antigen is not identified.

Notes on the study in general: A handful of TRBV segments were more frequent in patients than controls; TRBV5-6, TRBV5-1 and TRBV20-1 belonged to this group.

The CDR3 runs 14 residues. The V gene's germline CDR1 is SNHLY and CDR2 FYNNEI. cDNA libraries of TCR beta carried unique molecular identifiers. TCRdb ran MiXCR on the PCR reads and lists one entry per CDR3 protein. The sample includes hundreds of thousands of distinct CDR3 sequences, 59% of them seen just once. The chain links TRBV2 to TRBJ2-5; 7 positions agree with TRBD1. The J call is uncertain, as TRBJ2-7 better fits the DNA end. Sequenced material: blood. The receptor's source is a girl aged 2 to 9 with multiple sclerosis. The chain's CDR3 is CASSGDSASYEQYF. CDR3 nucleotides: TGTGCCAGCAGCGGGGACAGCGCTTCGTACGAGCAGTACTTC.